This passage covers 7 T cell receptor beta chains from one sample sequenced in a study of blood T cells in healthy people across ages. Primers used in a second PCR of about 7 to 12 cycles were a sample-barcoded 5' primer and a J-beta primer mix. From the 5' RACE reads, TCRdb called clonotypes with MiXCR, one entry per CDR3 protein. The table has around 650,000 distinct CDR3 sequences, approximately 29% seen once; the top ten hold 15%. The sample was blood. The receptors here all came from an elderly woman in good health.

This clonotype has a handful of counts. The V gene is TRBV28, the J gene TRBJ2-1; 11 nucleotides line up with TRBD1. The CDR3 contains 14 residues. V trimming: 6 bases; J trimming: 3 bases; junction bases outside the gene matches: 1. Per germline, CDR1 MDHEN and CDR2 SYDVKM. The CDR3 region has the DNA TGTGCCAGCAGGGGGACAGGGGGCTACAATGAGCAGTTCTTC. Its protein is CASRGTGGYNEQFF.

Remarks on this clonotype: A much larger clone differs by one base, so this may be a read error. The chain couples TRBV5-1 to TRBJ1-5; D ambiguous. The germline V gene has CDR1 SGHRS and CDR2 YFSETQ. V lost 0 bases, J lost 4 bases, and 11 bases lay in between. The CDR3 extends over 15 amino acids. CDR3 coding DNA: TGCGCCAGCAGCTTGGGGTCAGGTAGAAATCAGCCCCAGCATTTT. Translation gives CASSLGSGRNQPQHF. Together with reference TRBV5-1 and TRBJ1-5, the CDR3 gives the full variable domain: KAGVTQTPRYLIKTRGQQVTLSCSPISGHRSVSWYQQTPGQGLQFLFEYFSETQRNKGNFPGRFSGRQFSNSRSEMNVSTLELGDSALYLCASSLGSGRNQPQHFGDGTRLSIL.

This clonotype was seen a single time. This clone may be a read error of a much larger clone one base away. The rearrangement joins TRBV2 to TRBJ1-4; 7 bases line up with TRBD1. Per germline, CDR1 SNHLY and CDR2 FYNNEI. After removal of 11 bases from V and 7 bases from J, the junction contained 19 bases not matched to a gene. The CDR3 spans 16 residues. The CDR3 DNA is TGTGCCGGCACCCCAGACCTGACAGGGTTAGTTGAAAAACTGTTTTTT. Protein product: CAGTPDLTGLVEKLFF.

This chain joins TRBV9 and TRBJ2-5; 12 bases map to TRBD2. Germline lookup yields CDR1 SGDLS and CDR2 YYNGEE. The CDR3 loop spans 16 amino acids. V dropped 2 bases and J dropped 5; count of bases not matched to a gene: 7. CDR3 sequence reads: CASSVGLAGSLETQYF. Written as DNA, the CDR3 is TGTGCCAGCAGCGTGGGACTAGCGGGCAGTCTGGAGACCCAGTACTTC.

CDR3 region: CASSLDLTATEAFF. Here the CDR3 DNA reads TGTGCCAGCAGCTTAGATCTTACGGCTACTGAAGCTTTCTTT. The chain couples TRBV7-9 to TRBJ1-1; D unclear. The V gene's germline CDR1 is SEHNR and CDR2 FQNEAQ (reference sequence). V lost 1 base, J lost 5 bases, and 11 bases lay in between. This CDR3 is built from 14 residues.

In the case of this clonotype: A much more abundant neighbour one base away suggests this may be a read error. The chain recombines TRBV18 with TRBJ2-1; D possibly corresponds to TRBD2 (6 bases). CDR3 length equals 15 residues. Trimming pared 3 bases from V and 6 bases from J, leaving 15 bases between. Germline values: CDR1 KGHSH, CDR2 LQKENI. The CDR3 is CASSPRLVVTNEQFF. DNA of the CDR3: TGTGCCAGCTCACCGAGACTAGTGGTAACCAATGAGCAGTTCTTC.

As to this clonotype: This may stem from a read error, because a much larger clone lies one nucleotide away. V gene TRBV28 combines with J gene TRBJ2-7, with 9 bases lining up with TRBD1. Germline V gives CDR1 MDHEN, CDR2 SYDVKM. V shed 6 bases, J shed 3 bases, and the junction held 6 bases outside the gene matches. This CDR3 has 14 amino acids. The CDR3 bases are TGTGCCAGCAGACCCCGGACAGGGGACTACGAGCAGTACTTC. It encodes CASRPRTGDYEQYF.